The rows below give T cell receptor beta chains drawn from one sample of a study of shared clonotypes between healthy human individuals. Some clones are missing from TCRdb's copy, which holds only in-frame ones; the method was immunoSEQ multiplex PCR. The top ten clones hold 0.3% to 0.35% of a sample with about 580,000 clones, about 98% of them seen once. The sample was naive CD8+ T cells sorted from blood. The receptors originated from a man aged 25 to 40 in good health. The CDR3 runs from the conserved cysteine through the conserved F or W. Each record gives: V gene, D gene, J gene, CDR3 DNA, CDR3 protein. A D gene is named only where the DNA matches it firmly.

v_gene: TRBV28; d_gene: TRBD2; j_gene: TRBJ2-7; CDR3nt: TGTGCCAGCAGTTACGGCGGGGGCTCCTACGAGCAGTACTTC; CDR3aa: CASSYGGGSYEQYF
v_gene: TRBV5-5; d_gene: NA; j_gene: TRBJ1-1; CDR3nt: TGTGCCAGCAGCTGGGGGATCGGCCTTGAAGCTTTCTTT; CDR3aa: CASSWGIGLEAFF
v_gene: TRBV2; d_gene: NA; j_gene: TRBJ1-1; CDR3nt: TGTGCCAGCAGTGTTGGGAAGTACACTGAAGCTTTCTTT; CDR3aa: CASSVGKYTEAFF
v_gene: TRBV15; d_gene: NA; j_gene: TRBJ2-4; CDR3nt: TGTGCCACCAGAGGCCATGGGTCCAAAAACATTCAGTACTTC; CDR3aa: CATRGHGSKNIQYF
v_gene: TRBV29-1; d_gene: NA; j_gene: TRBJ1-2; CDR3nt: TGCAGCGTTGTTCGTAAGGGTTTGAGTATTGGCTACACCTTC; CDR3aa: CSVVRKGLSIGYTF
v_gene: TRBV7-9; d_gene: TRBD1; j_gene: TRBJ1-2; CDR3nt: TGTGCCAGCAGCCTAGGACAGGGTCCGTATGGCTACACCTTC; CDR3aa: CASSLGQGPYGYTF
v_gene: TRBV5-6; d_gene: TRBD1; j_gene: TRBJ1-5; CDR3nt: TGTGCCAGCAGCGGGGGTCCTAGGGGGCGCGGGAGCAATCAGCCCCAGCATTTT; CDR3aa: CASSGGPRGRGSNQPQHF
v_gene: TRBV7-2; d_gene: TRBD1; j_gene: TRBJ1-2; CDR3nt: TGTGCCAGCAGCCCAGGGGGTTCCTATGGCTACACCTTC; CDR3aa: CASSPGGSYGYTF
v_gene: TRBV10-2; d_gene: NA; j_gene: TRBJ2-7; CDR3nt: TGCGCCAGCAGTGAGTCACTTCAATACGAGCAGTACTTC; CDR3aa: CASSESLQYEQYF
v_gene: TRBV29-1; d_gene: TRBD1; j_gene: TRBJ1-2; CDR3nt: TGCAGCGTTGAAACGAGGGGGCTGGGATTCTATGGCTACACCTTC; CDR3aa: CSVETRGLGFYGYTF
v_gene: TRBV27; d_gene: TRBD2; j_gene: TRBJ2-1; CDR3nt: TGTGCCAGCATTGGTAGCGGGACGGAGCGGTGGGGTGAGCAGTTCTTC; CDR3aa: CASIGSGTERWGEQFF
v_gene: TRBV29-1; d_gene: NA; j_gene: TRBJ1-3; CDR3nt: TGCAGCGTTGAAGGGTTAAGAAACACCATATATTTT; CDR3aa: CSVEGLRNTIYF
v_gene: TRBV9; d_gene: TRBD2; j_gene: TRBJ2-3; CDR3nt: TGTGCCAGCAGCGTAGTTGGGGTAGCGGGCTCCACAGATACGCAGTATTTT; CDR3aa: CASSVVGVAGSTDTQYF
v_gene: TRBV5-1; d_gene: TRBD1; j_gene: TRBJ2-7; CDR3nt: TGCGCCAGCAGCCCTAAAATCCGGACAGGCCCGTTTCTCGAGCAGTACTTC; CDR3aa: CASSPKIRTGPFLEQYF
v_gene: TRBV7-9; d_gene: TRBD2; j_gene: TRBJ2-3; CDR3nt: TGTGCCAGCAGCTTAGCGGCGGGACTAAGCACAGATACGCAGTATTTT; CDR3aa: CASSLAAGLSTDTQYF
v_gene: TRBV28; d_gene: NA; j_gene: TRBJ2-7; CDR3nt: TGTGCCAGCAGTTTGGCGGGGGCCGTAACCTACGAGCAGTACTTC; CDR3aa: CASSLAGAVTYEQYF
v_gene: TRBV5-8; d_gene: NA; j_gene: TRBJ2-3; CDR3nt: TGTGCCAGCAGCTTGAGGGGGAGGAATACGCAGTATTTT; CDR3aa: CASSLRGRNTQYF
v_gene: TRBV7-2; d_gene: NA; j_gene: TRBJ2-6; CDR3nt: TGTGCCAGCAGCCTGACGGGTTCTGGGGCCAACGTCCTGACTTTC; CDR3aa: CASSLTGSGANVLTF
v_gene: TRBV10-1; d_gene: NA; j_gene: TRBJ1-1; CDR3nt: TGCGCCAGCAGCCCCCTACGGGACACGAACACTGAAGCTTTCTTT; CDR3aa: CASSPLRDTNTEAFF
v_gene: TRBV5-4; d_gene: NA; j_gene: TRBJ1-1; CDR3nt: TGTGCCAGCAGCTTGGTCCCTCCTGGGGGGCCTGGGGCTGAAGCTTTCTTT; CDR3aa: CASSLVPPGGPGAEAFF
v_gene: TRBV11-2; d_gene: NA; j_gene: TRBJ2-5; CDR3nt: TGTGCCAGCAGCCCCTCGTTAGCGCGGGAGACCCAGTACTTC; CDR3aa: CASSPSLARETQYF
v_gene: TRBV7-8; d_gene: TRBD1; j_gene: TRBJ1-1; CDR3nt: TGTGCCAGCAGCTCCCGGGACAGACTAGATGAAGCTTTCTTT; CDR3aa: CASSSRDRLDEAFF
v_gene: TRBV2; d_gene: NA; j_gene: TRBJ2-2; CDR3nt: TGTGCCAGCAGTGTGGGAACCCCGCGCGGGGAGCTGTTTTTT; CDR3aa: CASSVGTPRGELFF
v_gene: TRBV29-1; d_gene: TRBD2; j_gene: TRBJ2-1; CDR3nt: TGCAGCACTCTAGCGGGATCTTACAATGAGCAGTTCTTC; CDR3aa: CSTLAGSYNEQFF
v_gene: TRBV27; d_gene: TRBD1; j_gene: TRBJ2-5; CDR3nt: TGTGCCAGCAGTTTAAGTTCCGGGACAGGGCAAGGGACCCAGTACTTC; CDR3aa: CASSLSSGTGQGTQYF